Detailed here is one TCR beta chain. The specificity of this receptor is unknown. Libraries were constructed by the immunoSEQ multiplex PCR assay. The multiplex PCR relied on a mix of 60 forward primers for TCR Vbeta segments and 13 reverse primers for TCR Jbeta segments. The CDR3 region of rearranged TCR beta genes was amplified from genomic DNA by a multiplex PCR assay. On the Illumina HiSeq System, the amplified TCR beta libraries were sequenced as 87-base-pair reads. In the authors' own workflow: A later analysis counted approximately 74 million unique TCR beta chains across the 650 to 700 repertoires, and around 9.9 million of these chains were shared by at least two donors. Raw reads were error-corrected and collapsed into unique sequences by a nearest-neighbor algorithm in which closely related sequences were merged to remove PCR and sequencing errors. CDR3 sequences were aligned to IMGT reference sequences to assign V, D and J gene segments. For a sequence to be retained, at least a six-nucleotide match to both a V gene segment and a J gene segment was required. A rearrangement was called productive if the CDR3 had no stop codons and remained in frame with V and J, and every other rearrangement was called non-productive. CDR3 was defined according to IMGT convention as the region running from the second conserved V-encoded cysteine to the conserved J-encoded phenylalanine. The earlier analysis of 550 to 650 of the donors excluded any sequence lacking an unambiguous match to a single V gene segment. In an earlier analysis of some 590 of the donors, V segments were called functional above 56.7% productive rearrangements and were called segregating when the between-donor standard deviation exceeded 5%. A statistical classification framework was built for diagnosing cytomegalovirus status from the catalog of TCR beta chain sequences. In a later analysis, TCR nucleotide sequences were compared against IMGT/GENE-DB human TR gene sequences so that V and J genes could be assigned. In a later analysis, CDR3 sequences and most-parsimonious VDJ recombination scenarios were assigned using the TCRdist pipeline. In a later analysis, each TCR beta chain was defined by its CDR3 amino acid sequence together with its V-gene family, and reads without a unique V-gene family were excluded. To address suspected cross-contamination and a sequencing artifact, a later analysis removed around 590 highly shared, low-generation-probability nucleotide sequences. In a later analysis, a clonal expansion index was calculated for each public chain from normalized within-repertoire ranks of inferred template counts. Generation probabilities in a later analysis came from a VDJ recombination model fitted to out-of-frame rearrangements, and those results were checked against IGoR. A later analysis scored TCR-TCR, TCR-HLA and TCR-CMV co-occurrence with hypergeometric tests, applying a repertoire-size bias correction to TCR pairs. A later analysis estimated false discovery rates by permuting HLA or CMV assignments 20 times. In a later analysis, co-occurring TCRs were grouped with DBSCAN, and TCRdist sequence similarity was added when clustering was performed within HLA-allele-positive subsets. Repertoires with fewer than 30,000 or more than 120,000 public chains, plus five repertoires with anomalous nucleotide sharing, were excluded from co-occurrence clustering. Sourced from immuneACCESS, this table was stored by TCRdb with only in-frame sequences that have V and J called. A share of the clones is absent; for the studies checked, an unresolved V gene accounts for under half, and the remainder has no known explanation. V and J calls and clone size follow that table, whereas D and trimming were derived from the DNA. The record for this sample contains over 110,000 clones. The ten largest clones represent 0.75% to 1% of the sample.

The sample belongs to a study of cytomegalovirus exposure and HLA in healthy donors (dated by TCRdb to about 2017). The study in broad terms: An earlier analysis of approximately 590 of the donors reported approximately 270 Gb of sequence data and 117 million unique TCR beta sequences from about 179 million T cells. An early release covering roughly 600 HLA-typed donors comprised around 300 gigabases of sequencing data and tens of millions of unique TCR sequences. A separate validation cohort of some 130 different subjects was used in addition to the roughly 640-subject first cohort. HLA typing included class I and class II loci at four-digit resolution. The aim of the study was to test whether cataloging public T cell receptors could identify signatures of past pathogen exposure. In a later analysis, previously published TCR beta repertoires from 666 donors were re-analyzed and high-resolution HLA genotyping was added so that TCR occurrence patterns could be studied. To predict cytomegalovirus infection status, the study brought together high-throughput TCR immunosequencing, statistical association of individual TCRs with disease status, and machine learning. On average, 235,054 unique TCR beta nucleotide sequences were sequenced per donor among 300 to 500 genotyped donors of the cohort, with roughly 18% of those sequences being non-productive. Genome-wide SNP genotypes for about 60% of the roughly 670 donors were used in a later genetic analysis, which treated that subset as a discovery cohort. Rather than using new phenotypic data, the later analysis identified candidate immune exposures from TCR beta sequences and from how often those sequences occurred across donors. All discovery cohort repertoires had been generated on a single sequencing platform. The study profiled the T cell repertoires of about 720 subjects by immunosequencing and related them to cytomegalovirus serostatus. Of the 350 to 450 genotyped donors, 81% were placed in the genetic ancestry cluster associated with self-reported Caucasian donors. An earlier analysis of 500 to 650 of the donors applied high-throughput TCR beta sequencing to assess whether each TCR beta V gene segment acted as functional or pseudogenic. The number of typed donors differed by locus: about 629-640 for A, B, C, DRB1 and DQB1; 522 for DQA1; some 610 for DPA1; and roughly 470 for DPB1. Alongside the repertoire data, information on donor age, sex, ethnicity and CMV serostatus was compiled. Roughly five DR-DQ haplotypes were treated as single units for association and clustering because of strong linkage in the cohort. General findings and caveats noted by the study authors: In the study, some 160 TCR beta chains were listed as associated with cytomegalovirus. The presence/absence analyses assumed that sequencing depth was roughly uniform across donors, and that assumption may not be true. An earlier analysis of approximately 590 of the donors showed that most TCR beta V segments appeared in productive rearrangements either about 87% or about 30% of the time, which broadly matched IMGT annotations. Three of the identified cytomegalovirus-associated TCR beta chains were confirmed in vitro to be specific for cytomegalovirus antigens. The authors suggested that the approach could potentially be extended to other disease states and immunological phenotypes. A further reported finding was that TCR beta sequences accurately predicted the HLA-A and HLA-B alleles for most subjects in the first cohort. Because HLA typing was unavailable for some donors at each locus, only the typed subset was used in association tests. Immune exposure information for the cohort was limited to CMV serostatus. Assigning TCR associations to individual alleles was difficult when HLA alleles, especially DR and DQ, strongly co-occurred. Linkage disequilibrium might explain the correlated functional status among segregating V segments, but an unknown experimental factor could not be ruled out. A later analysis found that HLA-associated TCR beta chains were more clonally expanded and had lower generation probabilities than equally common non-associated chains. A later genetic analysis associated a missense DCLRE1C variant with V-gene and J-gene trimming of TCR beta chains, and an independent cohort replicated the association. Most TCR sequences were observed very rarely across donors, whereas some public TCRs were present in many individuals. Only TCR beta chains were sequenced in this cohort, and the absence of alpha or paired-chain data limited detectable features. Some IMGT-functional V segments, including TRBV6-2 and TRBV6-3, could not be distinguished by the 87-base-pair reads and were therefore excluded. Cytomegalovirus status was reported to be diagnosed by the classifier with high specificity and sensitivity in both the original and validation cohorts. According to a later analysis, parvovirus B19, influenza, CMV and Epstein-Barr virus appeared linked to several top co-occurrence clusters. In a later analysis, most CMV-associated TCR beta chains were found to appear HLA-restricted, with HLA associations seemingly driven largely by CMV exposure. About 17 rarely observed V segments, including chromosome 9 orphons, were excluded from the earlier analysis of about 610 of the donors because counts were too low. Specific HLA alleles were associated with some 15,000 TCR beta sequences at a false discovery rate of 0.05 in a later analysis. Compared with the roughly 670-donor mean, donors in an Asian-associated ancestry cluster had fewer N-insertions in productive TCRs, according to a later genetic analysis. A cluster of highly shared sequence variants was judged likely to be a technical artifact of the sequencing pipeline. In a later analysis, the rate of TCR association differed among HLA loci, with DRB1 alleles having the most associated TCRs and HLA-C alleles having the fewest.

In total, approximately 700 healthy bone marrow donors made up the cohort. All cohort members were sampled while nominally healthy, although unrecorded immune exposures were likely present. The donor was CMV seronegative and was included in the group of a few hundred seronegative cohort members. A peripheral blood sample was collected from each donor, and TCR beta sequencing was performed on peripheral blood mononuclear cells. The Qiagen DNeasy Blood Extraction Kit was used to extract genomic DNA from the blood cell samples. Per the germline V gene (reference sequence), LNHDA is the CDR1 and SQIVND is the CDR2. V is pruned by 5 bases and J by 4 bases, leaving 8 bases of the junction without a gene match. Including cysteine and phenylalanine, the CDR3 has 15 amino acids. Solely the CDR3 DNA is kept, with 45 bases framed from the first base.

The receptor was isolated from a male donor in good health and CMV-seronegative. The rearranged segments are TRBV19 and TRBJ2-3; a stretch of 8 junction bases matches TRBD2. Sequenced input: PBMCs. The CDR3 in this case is CASSPGTRGSDTQYF. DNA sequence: TGTGCCAGTAGTCCGGGGACTAGAGGATCAGATACGCAGTATTTT.